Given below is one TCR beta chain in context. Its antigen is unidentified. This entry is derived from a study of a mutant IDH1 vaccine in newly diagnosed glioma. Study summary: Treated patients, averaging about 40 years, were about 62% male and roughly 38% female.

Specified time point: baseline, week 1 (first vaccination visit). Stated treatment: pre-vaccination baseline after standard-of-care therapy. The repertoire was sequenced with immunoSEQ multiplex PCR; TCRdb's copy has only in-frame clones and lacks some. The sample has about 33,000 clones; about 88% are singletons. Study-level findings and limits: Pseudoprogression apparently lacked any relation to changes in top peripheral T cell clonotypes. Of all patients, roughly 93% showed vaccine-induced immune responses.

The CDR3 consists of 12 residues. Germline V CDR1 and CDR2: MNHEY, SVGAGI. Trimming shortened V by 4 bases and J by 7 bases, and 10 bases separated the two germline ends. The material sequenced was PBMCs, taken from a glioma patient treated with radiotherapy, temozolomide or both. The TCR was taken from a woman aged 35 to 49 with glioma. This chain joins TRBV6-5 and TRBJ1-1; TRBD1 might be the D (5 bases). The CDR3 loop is CASSFRGYEAFF. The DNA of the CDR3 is TGTGCCAGCAGTTTTCGGGGCTATGAAGCTTTCTTT.